These T cell receptor beta chains were read from a single sample in a study of cytomegalovirus exposure and HLA in healthy donors. Profiling relied on immunoSEQ multiplex PCR, and the TCRdb table lists in-frame clones only, not all of them. The top ten hold about a tenth of the sample, which has 100,000 or so clones, 77% seen once. The specimen was PBMCs. These receptors originate from a man between 40 and 49 years old in good health and CMV-seropositive. Each CDR3 is given with its conserved first and last residue. The D gene is left open where the match is weak. Clone size is given for some rows only: seen once, a few or many times, or a class if the clone is expanded.

size | J | V | D | length | DNA | CDR3
. | TRBJ2-6 | TRBV27 | . | 16 | TGTGCCAGCAGTTTGGGCAGGCTCTCTGGGGCCAACGTCCTGACTTTC | CASSLGRLSGANVLTF
. | TRBJ2-7 | TRBV11-2 | . | 13 | TGTGCCAGCAGCCAGTGGGCCTCCTACGAGCAGTACTTC | CASSQWASYEQYF
. | TRBJ1-1 | TRBV10-3 | . | 13 | TGTGCCATCAGTGCCGGGGGGAACACTGAAGCTTTCTTT | CAISAGGNTEAFF
. | TRBJ1-5 | TRBV19 | TRBD1 | 16 | TGTGCCAGTAGTTACCGGGACAGGCGCCTTAATCAGCCCCAGCATTTT | CASSYRDRRLNQPQHF
. | TRBJ1-2 | TRBV14 | . | 14 | TGTGCCAGCAGCCAAGTCTCAGGGTTATATGGCTACACCTTC | CASSQVSGLYGYTF
. | TRBJ1-1 | TRBV25-1 | TRBD1 | 14 | TGTGCCAGCAGTGAATGGGCAGGGGGCACTGAAGCTTTCTTT | CASSEWAGGTEAFF
few | TRBJ2-5 | TRBV4-2 | TRBD2 | 16 | TGTGCCAGCAGCAGGGCTAGCGGGGGGGCCCAAGAGACCCAGTACTTC | CASSRASGGAQETQYF
. | TRBJ1-1 | TRBV27 | TRBD1 | 14 | TGTGCCAGCAGTTTCCTAGGACAGGTTACTGAAGCTTTCTTT | CASSFLGQVTEAFF
. | TRBJ2-1 | TRBV5-1 | TRBD2 | 16 | TGCGCCAGCAGCTTGGTAGCGGGGGGAGTTTATAATGAGCAGTTCTTC | CASSLVAGGVYNEQFF
. | TRBJ1-2 | TRBV7-9 | TRBD1 | 15 | TGTTCCAGCAGCTTAGGAACAGGGGGAGGAGGCGGCTACACCTTC | CSSSLGTGGGGGYTF
few | TRBJ1-2 | TRBV6-1 | TRBD1 | 12 | TGTGCCAGCATCCGACAGGGCGATGGCTACACCTTC | CASIRQGDGYTF
. | TRBJ1-5 | TRBV11-2 | . | 14 | TGTGCCAGAGTGAGAAGGGGTGGGGATCAGCCCCAGCATTTT | CARVRRGGDQPQHF
. | TRBJ2-7 | TRBV10-2 | . | 13 | TGCGCCAGCAGTGAGTCGCGCGTCTACGAGCAGTACTTC | CASSESRVYEQYF
. | TRBJ2-1 | TRBV28 | TRBD2 | 18 | TGTGCCACCAGACCGGGACTAGCGGGAGGGCGATACGACAATGAGCAGTTCTTC | CATRPGLAGGRYDNEQFF
. | TRBJ1-4 | TRBV9 | . | 13 | TGTGCCAGCAGCGTAGCTGGATTGGGCGAACTGTTTTTT | CASSVAGLGELFF
few | TRBJ2-2 | TRBV7-2 | TRBD2 | 17 | TGTGCCAGCAGCTTAACCGGGACTAGCGGGAGCACCGGGGAGCTGTTTTTT | CASSLTGTSGSTGELFF
. | TRBJ1-1 | TRBV4-2 | TRBD1 | 15 | TGTGCCAGCAGCGATTCGGGACAGGGGAACACTGAAGCTTTCTTT | CASSDSGQGNTEAFF
once | TRBJ2-7 | TRBV5-1 | TRBD1 | 13 | TGCGCCAGCAGCCCACGTGACAGGGACGAGCAGTACTTC | CASSPRDRDEQYF
. | TRBJ1-6 | TRBV6-5 | . | 15 | TGTGCCAGCAGTTACGGTGCGGGGGTACAATCACCCCTCCACTTT | CASSYGAGVQSPLHF
. | TRBJ2-1 | TRBV7-7 | TRBD2 | 15 | TGTGCTAGCAGCCCAACTAGCGGGGGGGGTAATGAGCAGTTCTTC | CASSPTSGGGNEQFF
. | TRBJ2-1 | TRBV11-2 | . | 14 | TGTGCCAGCAGCGCGAGGACAGCCTACAATGAGCAGTTCTTC | CASSARTAYNEQFF
. | TRBJ2-7 | TRBV18 | . | 15 | TGTGCCAGCTCACCCTCAAAAGGGGTGACCTACGAGCAGTACTTC | CASSPSKGVTYEQYF
. | TRBJ1-2 | TRBV4-3 | . | 16 | TGCGCCAGCAGCCACCATACGGCAGGGAAAGAATATGGCTACACCTTC | CASSHHTAGKEYGYTF
. | TRBJ2-2 | TRBV6-5 | . | 12 | TGTGCCAGCACAGGGTGGACCGGGGAGCTGTTTTTT | CASTGWTGELFF
once | TRBJ2-7 | TRBV15 | TRBD1 | 16 | TGTGCCACCAGCAGAGATCCCGGGACAGTATTCTACGAGCAGTACTTC | CATSRDPGTVFYEQYF
once | TRBJ1-6 | TRBV18 | . | 13 | TGTGCCAGCTCAGATTCAGGCGGAGGGTCCCTCCACTTT | CASSDSGGGSLHF
. | TRBJ2-5 | TRBV25-1 | TRBD2 | 16 | TGTGCCAGCATTGATTGGGTAGCGGGGGGCGGAGAGACCCAGTACTTC | CASIDWVAGGGETQYF
. | TRBJ2-7 | TRBV7-9 | TRBD1 | 11 | TGTGCCGGGGCGACAGGGGGTGAGCAGTACTTC | CAGATGGEQYF
. | TRBJ2-7 | TRBV29-1 | . | 14 | TGCAGCGTTGTTTTTAACAGGGCATCCTACGAGCAGTACTTC | CSVVFNRASYEQYF
once | TRBJ2-2 | TRBV19 | . | 18 | TGTGCCAGTAGTATTCTAGGAGGGACTCCCAGGATGGGCGGGGAGCTGTTTTTT | CASSILGGTPRMGGELFF
. | TRBJ2-1 | TRBV28 | . | 14 | TGTGCCAGCAGTTTATATCTAGGCGGGAATGAGCAGTTCTTC | CASSLYLGGNEQFF
. | TRBJ1-1 | TRBV11-3 | . | 13 | TGTGCCAGCAGCTTAGCCGGGAACACTGAAGCTTTCTTT | CASSLAGNTEAFF
. | TRBJ2-5 | TRBV6-1 | . | 14 | TGTGCCAGCCGCCCTCGGGGGTTGGGAGAGACCCAGTACTTC | CASRPRGLGETQYF
. | TRBJ2-2 | TRBV27 | TRBD2 | 14 | TGTGCCAGCAGGGTAGCGGGGGGTACCGGGGAGCTGTTTTTT | CASRVAGGTGELFF
. | TRBJ2-1 | TRBV7-2 | TRBD1 | 16 | TGTGCCAGCAGCTTTACTGGGACAGGGGTTTACAATGAGCAGTTCTTC | CASSFTGTGVYNEQFF
few | TRBJ1-2 | TRBV5-6 | . | 16 | TGTGCCAGCAGCATGGGGGCCCAACCCGCTGGTGATGGCTACACCTTC | CASSMGAQPAGDGYTF
. | TRBJ1-5 | TRBV25-1 | TRBD1 | 15 | TGTGCCAGCAGTGGGGGGACAGGGGGCCACCAGCCCCAGCATTTT | CASSGGTGGHQPQHF
. | TRBJ1-5 | TRBV19 | TRBD1 | 15 | TGTGCCAGTAGTGACAGGGCCTTCCCCTTTCAACCCCAGCATTTT | CASSDRAFPFQPQHF
. | TRBJ2-5 | TRBV2 | . | 15 | TGTGCAGATGGGGGCGGTACCAGGGCTACGGAGACCCAGTACTTC | CADGGGTRATETQYF
few | TRBJ1-5 | TRBV9 | TRBD1 | 16 | TGTGCCAGCAGCCCGGGACAGGGAAGTAGCAATCAGCCCCAGCATTTT | CASSPGQGSSNQPQHF
few | TRBJ2-1 | TRBV28 | . | 15 | TGTGCCAGCAGAGCCGGGCAGGGCCATTACAATGAGCAGTTCTTC | CASRAGQGHYNEQFF
. | TRBJ1-5 | TRBV5-6 | . | 15 | TGTGCCAGCAGCGGAGGGGTCCTAGACAATCAGCCCCAGCATTTT | CASSGGVLDNQPQHF